The present T cell receptor (beta chain) was sequenced within a study of blood T cell repertoires in COVID-19. About the research overall: Whether acute or convalescent, the COVID-19 samples came from the United States, Italy and Spain. T cells, B-cell-depleted T cells, or PBMCs provided the cDNA or gDNA that served as material.

Clones were read by immunoSEQ multiplex PCR, and TCRdb kept only the in-frame ones, dropping some. Of approximately 48,000 clones listed, around 85% were seen once; the top ten hold 6.5%. Trimming removed 0 bases at V and 2 bases at J, with 9 bases between. Germline-derived CDR1 and CDR2 are SGHRS and YFSETQ. This CDR3 comprises 14 residues. V gene TRBV5-1 combines with J gene TRBJ2-7, with no clear D. Material for sequencing was peripheral blood. The TCR sequence derives from a man aged 55 to 69 with acute or convalescent COVID-19. The CDR3, as DNA: TGCGCCAGCAGCTTGGGGGCAGCCACCTACGAGCAGTACTTC. It codes for CASSLGAATYEQYF.